This note documents a single TCR beta chain sequence. This clonotype is assessed as medium-sized (0.01 to 0.1%). Its binding antigen is unknown. The sample holds no much larger clone one base away, and base qualities are not on file. The protocol used for the library was 5' RACE. The run used a NextSeq 500. The TCR library protocol attached a unique molecular identifier to each TCR cDNA molecule to allow correction of PCR and sequencing errors. In the source study's methods: TCR identification, UMI-based error correction and CDR3 extraction were all carried out with Decombinator tools. Expanded TCRs were defined as those above a frequency of 2 per 1,000, corresponding to the top 1% of the tumor frequency distribution. Expanded tumor TCRs statistically deemed absent (corrected P<0.05) from at least one tumor region were classed as regional, and all other expanded tumor TCRs were classed as ubiquitous. Rényi diversity was computed with the R vegan package after subsampling each repertoire 100 times to 5,000 TCRs. CDR3 similarity networks were built from amino acid triplet string-kernel similarity, with CDR3s being connected when pairwise similarity was above 0.82. TCRdb handled the public reads itself, with Q25 trimming in fastp and clone calling in MiXCR, and kept productive beta chains. Each entry is one CDR3 protein sequence, shown with its most common DNA and genes. These V and J calls derive from TCRdb rather than the authors' analysis. This sample gives about 7,000 distinct CDR3 sequences in total; 13% of them show up just once. The top ten clonotypes cover 8.1% of the sample.

In the paper's terms, the time point label means: sample taken at primary tumor resection. Samples were obtained from 65 to 90 patients with early-stage, untreated non-small cell lung cancer from the lung TRACERx cohort. For TCR sequencing, whole RNA was extracted from tumor and nontumor lung tissue, or from cryopreserved PBMC samples, and no cell sorting was done. A patient was chosen for TCR sequencing only when enough RNA was available from at least two tumor regions. Before being selected, tumor and adjacent nontumor lung specimens were reviewed by a lung pathologist. This record comes from a study of spatial heterogeneity in lung cancer (dated by TCRdb to about 2019). Notes on the research overall: Beta-chain transcripts were consistently detected in greater numbers than alpha-chain transcripts, which likely reflected higher beta-chain transcript abundance. A strong correlation was found between TCR transcript counts in tumor regions and a T cell transcriptional module score from matched bulk RNA-seq. In the raw uncorrected reads, each unique combination of TCR and UMI appeared more than ten times on average. In non-small cell lung cancer, the study made a quantitative comparison of TCR alpha and beta repertoires among multiple tumor regions, matched nontumor lung and blood. Nonsynonymous mutation counts, determined by whole-exome sequencing of tumor tissue, were related to features of the TCR repertoire. Both alpha and beta chains were TCR-sequenced in samples taken at surgery, namely 220 tumor regions, around 61 matched nontumor lung samples and 55 to 60 PBMC samples. Beyond this particular receptor, the publication reports: Additional single-cell paired TCR alpha and beta sequencing was considered necessary to confirm, at a functional level, the hypothesis that regional TCRs recognize regional mutations. Counts of ubiquitous and regional expanded TCRs correlated with counts of ubiquitous and regional nonsynonymous mutations, respectively. TCR-seq was estimated to cover only about 7.6% of tumor T cells for alpha chains and approximately 13% for beta chains. The number of expanded intratumoral alpha and beta TCRs correlated with the tumor nonsynonymous mutation count.

At the junction V is shortened by 5 bases and J by 1 base, with 9 bases in between. Inclusive of the bounding cysteine and phenylalanine, the CDR3 is 15 residues long. Kept here is only the CDR3 DNA, which spans 45 bases and is read in frame from base 1. Source: lung tumor tissue, taken at surgery. Recombination linked TRBV12-3 or TRBV12-4 to TRBJ2-6; the D gene is possibly TRBD1, with 6 bases matching. This receptor was obtained from a male donor with early-stage non-small cell lung cancer. The nucleotide sequence is given as TGTGCCAGCAGTGTAAGGGGGTCTGGGGCCAACGTCCTGACTTTC. This gives the protein CASSVRGSGANVLTF.